This is a list of T cell receptor beta chains from one sample in a study of vaccination and CD4 T cells after COVID-19. TCRdb analysed the PCR reads with MiXCR anew, one entry per CDR3 protein. The profile shows fewer than 20,000 distinct CDR3 sequences, less than 30% of them singletons. No cognate antigen is known for these TCRs. The sample was cultured CD4+ T cells from blood. The receptors were sampled from a human donor with COVID-19. Both conserved end residues are part of each CDR3. The D gene is left open where the match is weak. Expanded clones get a size class; other rows say once, few or many, or leave the size out.

DNA: TGCGCCAGCAGCTTGGGTGGAGGTGAAGAGACCCAGTACTTC
CDR3: CASSLGGGEETQYF
D: NA
J: TRBJ2-5
V: TRBV5-1
size: few

DNA: TGTGCCAGCAGCTGGGCCATGACAGGGGGGAATTCACCCCTCCACTTT
CDR3: CASSWAMTGGNSPLHF
D: TRBD1
J: TRBJ1-6
V: TRBV27
size: NA

DNA: TGTGCCAGCAGTTTAGTAACTGAGTCCTACGAGCAGTACTTC
CDR3: CASSLVTESYEQYF
D: NA
J: TRBJ2-7
V: TRBV6-5
size: NA

DNA: TGTGCCAGTAGGGGGACAGGGTTATCGAACACCGGGGAGCTGTTTTTT
CDR3: CASRGTGLSNTGELFF
D: TRBD1
J: TRBJ2-2
V: TRBV19
size: few

DNA: TGTGCCAGCAGACTGAACTCCGGGACAGGGCTTAGCTCCTATAATTCACCCCTCCACTTT
CDR3: CASRLNSGTGLSSYNSPLHF
D: TRBD1
J: TRBJ1-6
V: TRBV6-1
size: NA

DNA: TGCAGTGCTAGAGATAAAGGCACCAAATATAATTCACCCCTCCACTTT
CDR3: CSARDKGTKYNSPLHF
D: NA
J: TRBJ1-6
V: TRBV20-1
size: NA

DNA: TGTGCCAGCAGGCGGGACAACTACAATGAGCAGTTCTTC
CDR3: CASRRDNYNEQFF
D: NA
J: TRBJ2-1
V: TRBV6-1
size: few

DNA: TGCAGCGTTGGGTGGGGTGGCAATCAGCCCCAGCATTTT
CDR3: CSVGWGGNQPQHF
D: NA
J: TRBJ1-5
V: TRBV29-1
size: NA

DNA: TGTGCCACCAGTGATTTGATGGGTCCCGGGGGTTTTGGTCAGCCCCAGCATTTT
CDR3: CATSDLMGPGGFGQPQHF
D: NA
J: TRBJ1-5
V: TRBV24-1
size: NA

DNA: TGTGCCAGCAGCTCGGTCAAACAGGGGCCAGACACCATATATTTT
CDR3: CASSSVKQGPDTIYF
D: TRBD1
J: TRBJ1-3
V: TRBV11-1
size: NA

DNA: TGTGCCAGCAGCTTACGCGCGGCAGGGGATGGCAATCAGCCCCAGCATTTT
CDR3: CASSLRAAGDGNQPQHF
D: NA
J: TRBJ1-5
V: TRBV7-2
size: medium-sized

DNA: TGCGCCAGCAGCTTGGGAGTGGAAGGTTCACCCCTCCACTTT
CDR3: CASSLGVEGSPLHF
D: NA
J: TRBJ1-6
V: TRBV5-1
size: NA

DNA: TGTGCCAGCAGATTATCGGGGGAGACCCAGTACTTC
CDR3: CASRLSGETQYF
D: NA
J: TRBJ2-5
V: TRBV2
size: few

DNA: TGTGCCAGCTCAAGACTGGGACAGGATAATTCACCCCTCCACTTT
CDR3: CASSRLGQDNSPLHF
D: TRBD1
J: TRBJ1-6
V: TRBV18
size: NA

DNA: TGTGCCAGCAGTCCCAAGCAGCGACTAGCGGGGTACCAAGAGACCCAGTACTTC
CDR3: CASSPKQRLAGYQETQYF
D: TRBD2
J: TRBJ2-5
V: TRBV12-3/TRBV12-4
size: NA

DNA: TGTGCCAGCGGCATCCAGGATTCCTATGGCTACACCTTC
CDR3: CASGIQDSYGYTF
D: NA
J: TRBJ1-2
V: TRBV12-3/TRBV12-4
size: few

DNA: TGTGCCAGCAGCGTAGAAGCGGGGGGATACTACGAGCAGTACTTC
CDR3: CASSVEAGGYYEQYF
D: TRBD2
J: TRBJ2-7
V: TRBV9
size: NA

DNA: TGTGCCAGCAGTTACTCAAACGGGGGGTTGGCCAAAAACATTCAGTACTTC
CDR3: CASSYSNGGLAKNIQYF
D: TRBD2
J: TRBJ2-4
V: TRBV6-5
size: NA

DNA: TGTGCCAGCAGCCCGGGACAGGCCTATGGCTACACCTTC
CDR3: CASSPGQAYGYTF
D: TRBD1
J: TRBJ1-2
V: TRBV5-4
size: NA

DNA: TGTGCCACCAGTGATTTGCTTAGGGTGTCTCGATACGAGCAGTACTTC
CDR3: CATSDLLRVSRYEQYF
D: NA
J: TRBJ2-7
V: TRBV24-1
size: few

DNA: TGTGCCAGGTTTACAGGGGGCCCTAACACCGGGGAGCTGTTTTTT
CDR3: CARFTGGPNTGELFF
D: TRBD1
J: TRBJ2-2
V: TRBV6-4
size: few

DNA: TGTGCCACCAGTGCAACGAACACCGGGGAGCTGTTTTTT
CDR3: CATSATNTGELFF
D: NA
J: TRBJ2-2
V: TRBV24-1
size: medium-sized

DNA: TGCAGTGCTAGACCCGGACTGGGAGAGCAGTACTTC
CDR3: CSARPGLGEQYF
D: NA
J: TRBJ2-7
V: TRBV20-1
size: NA

DNA: TGTGCCAGCAGTTGGAGAGCGACAGGGGGCGCTTCTAACTATGGCTACACCTTC
CDR3: CASSWRATGGASNYGYTF
D: TRBD1
J: TRBJ1-2
V: TRBV27
size: few

DNA: TGCAGTGCTAGAGCTGGGGGCCAGCCCCAGCATTTT
CDR3: CSARAGGQPQHF
D: NA
J: TRBJ1-5
V: TRBV20-1
size: NA

DNA: TGTGCCAGCAGTTCCCGTATCGGGGAGCTGTTTTTT
CDR3: CASSSRIGELFF
D: NA
J: TRBJ2-2
V: TRBV28
size: few

DNA: TGCGCCAGCAGCTTGAGGACAGGGGAGTCGAATGAGCAGTTCTTC
CDR3: CASSLRTGESNEQFF
D: TRBD1
J: TRBJ2-1
V: TRBV5-1
size: NA

DNA: TGTGCCAGCAGCTTGGACAGTTGGCAGTTCTTC
CDR3: CASSLDSWQFF
D: NA
J: TRBJ2-1
V: TRBV11-3
size: few

DNA: TGTGCCAGCAGTGAATGGCAGGGTCGGAACACCATATATTTT
CDR3: CASSEWQGRNTIYF
D: NA
J: TRBJ1-3
V: TRBV6-1
size: few

DNA: TGTGCCAGCAACATAAAGGGCAACACTGAAGCTTTCTTT
CDR3: CASNIKGNTEAFF
D: NA
J: TRBJ1-1
V: TRBV6-1
size: few

DNA: TGTGCCAGCAGCGTTCTAGCGGGGGTCCAAGAGACCCAGTACTTC
CDR3: CASSVLAGVQETQYF
D: TRBD2
J: TRBJ2-5
V: TRBV9
size: NA

DNA: TGTGCCAGCAGTTTAGTCCTAGGGGGCGCGGGAGAGACCCAGTACTTC
CDR3: CASSLVLGGAGETQYF
D: TRBD1
J: TRBJ2-5
V: TRBV7-9
size: few

DNA: TGTGCCAGCAGTCCGACAGGGGGAGGATCTGGGGCCAACGTCCTGACTTTC
CDR3: CASSPTGGGSGANVLTF
D: TRBD1
J: TRBJ2-6
V: TRBV27
size: NA

DNA: TGTGCCAGTGGGAGCGGTTACAATGAGCAGTTCTTC
CDR3: CASGSGYNEQFF
D: NA
J: TRBJ2-1
V: TRBV6-1
size: NA

DNA: TGCAGTAAGAGTAGGGATTCCGGCTATGGCTACACCTTC
CDR3: CSKSRDSGYGYTF
D: NA
J: TRBJ1-2
V: TRBV20-1
size: medium-sized